Following are 28 T cell receptor beta chains from one sample sequenced in a study of early T cells in non-severe SARS-CoV-2 infection. From the 5' RACE reads, TCRdb called clonotypes with MiXCR, one entry per CDR3 protein. The sample lists around 70,000 distinct CDR3 sequences, over 8% occurring once. Sequenced material: whole blood, taken at baseline. The receptors originated from an adult who was a healthcare worker with PCR-confirmed SARS-CoV-2 infection or an uninfected control (not recorded which).

The chain links TRBV30 to TRBJ1-1; no clear D. Between the trimmed V and J ends, which lost 7 bases and 3 bases, there was a span of 18 bases. The CDR3 length is 14 residues. Germline loops: CDR1 GTSNPN, CDR2 SVGIG (reference sequence). The DNA for the CDR3 is TGTGCCTCGTCAGGTGGAGGAGGATACACTGAAGCTTTCTTT. Amino acids: CASSGGGGYTEAFF.

In this sample, this clonotype turned up a few times. Here the CDR3 reads CASSQDRVQGGYTF. The DNA for the CDR3 is TGCGCCAGCAGCCAAGATAGGGTACAGGGAGGCTACACCTTC. The gene calls are TRBV4-3 and TRBJ1-2, with TRBD1 as a possible D gene (6 bases). The CDR3 has 14 residues. Trimming stripped 0 bases from V and 8 bases from J, with 13 bases between. CDR1 is LGHNA, CDR2 YSLEER, per germline.

This rearrangement joins TRBV7-9 to TRBJ1-6, with 8 bases lining up with TRBD1. The CDR3 is 14 amino acids. After removal of 5 bases from V and 10 bases from J, the junction contained 7 bases not matched to a gene. Germline lookup yields CDR1 SEHNR and CDR2 FQNEAQ (reference sequence). The CDR3 is CASSHRGDRSPLHF. CDR3 DNA sequence: TGTGCCAGCAGCCACAGGGGGGACAGGTCACCCCTCCACTTT.

The chain combines TRBV2 with TRBJ2-1; D might be TRBD1 or TRBD2, each matching 5 bases. Trimming cost V 4 bases and J 8 bases, with 18 bases left between them. Germline CDR1 is SNHLY and CDR2 is FYNNEI. The CDR3 runs 15 residues. The CDR3 bases are TGTGCCAGCAGTGTAACTACAGGTCGGGGCGATGAGCAGTTCTTC. Amino acids: CASSVTTGRGDEQFF.

The CDR3 loop is CASSSGTVSYEQYF. The DNA of the CDR3 is TGTGCCAGCAGTTCGGGGACAGTCTCCTACGAGCAGTACTTC. This sequence joins TRBV28 and TRBJ2-7; 7 positions agree with TRBD1. The V segment lost 4 bases and the J segment 0 bases; nucleotides outside the gene matches: 3. The V gene's germline CDR1 is MDHEN and CDR2 SYDVKM. This CDR3 has 14 residues.

The table lists this clonotype with a few counts. This sequence joins TRBV10-3 and TRBJ2-1, with D perhaps matching TRBD2 (6 bases). This CDR3 comprises 15 residues. V was cut by 4 bases and J by 0 bases, with 10 bases left in between. Germline V lookup: CDR1 ENHRY, CDR2 SYGVKD. CDR3 amino acids: CAISGPGGSYNEQFF. DNA for the CDR3: TGTGCCATCAGTGGCCCCGGGGGCTCCTACAATGAGCAGTTCTTC.

Only a few counts were recorded for this clonotype. This chain connects TRBV28 to TRBJ1-4, with D unresolved. The CDR3 is made up of 14 amino acids. Germline assignment: CDR1 MDHEN and CDR2 SYDVKM. V was cut by 6 bases and J by 8 bases, with 16 bases left in between. DNA for the CDR3: TGTGCCAGCAGGGGAGGGTTTAATGGCGAAAAACTGTTTTTT. Translating it yields CASRGGFNGEKLFF. The whole variable domain, remainder taken from reference TRBV28 and TRBJ1-4, is DVKVTQSSRYLVKRTGEKVFLECVQDMDHENMFWYRQDPGLGLRLIYFSYDVKMKEKGDIPEGYSVSREKKERFSLILESASTNQTSMYLCASRGGFNGEKLFFGSGTQLSVL.

The chain couples TRBV6-1 to TRBJ2-2; 7 bases match TRBD1. J was trimmed by 5 bases and V by 1 base; bases with no gene match: 25. From germline, CDR1 is MNHNS and CDR2 SASEGT. This CDR3 spans 22 amino acids. CDR3 bases: TGTGCCAGCAGTGAAGGCAGGGTGAGGGACAGCCGCCCAACGCAAAAGACCGGGGAGCTGTTTTTT. It translates to CASSEGRVRDSRPTQKTGELFF.

This clonotype has a handful of counts. J is TRBJ2-1 and V is TRBV27; 14 positions match TRBD2. Germline lookup yields CDR1 MNHEY and CDR2 SMNVEV (reference sequence). V lost 6 bases, J lost 10 bases, and 14 bases stayed unmatched. The CDR3 is 17 amino acids. In DNA, the CDR3 is TGTGCCAGCAGGATAGGGACTAGCGGGAGATTGGGACGGGAGCAGTTCTTC. Its protein product is CASRIGTSGRLGREQFF.

This clonotype was counted ten times or more. This chain uses TRBV2 with TRBJ1-1; no reliable D call. Looked up from germline, CDR1 is SNHLY and CDR2 is FYNNEI. The CDR3 runs 12 residues. The V end lost 4 bases, the J end lost 3 bases, and 6 bases lay between the germline ends. CDR3 coding DNA: TGTGCCAGCAGTGCCCTACACACTGAAGCTTTCTTT. Its protein is CASSALHTEAFF.

In this sample, this clonotype turned up many times. This chain uses TRBV29-1 with TRBJ2-3, with TRBD2 matching over 9 bases. The CDR3 is 15 amino acids. Germline V gives CDR1 SQVTM, CDR2 ANQGSEA. The ends lost 3 bases at V and 3 bases at J; junction bases unmatched: 7. In nucleotides, the CDR3 is TGCAGCGTTGATGGAGGCGGGAGGGCGACAGATACGCAGTATTTT. As protein: CSVDGGGRATDTQYF.

V is TRBV5-5 and J is TRBJ2-3, with D hard to call. Germline values: CDR1 SGHKS, CDR2 YYEKEE (reference sequence). V lost 2 bases to trimming and J lost 7 bases, with 11 bases between them. This CDR3 spans 13 amino acids. CDR3 sequence (DNA): TGTGCCAGCAGCTTTTCTACGAGTCATACGCAGTATTTT. Residues: CASSFSTSHTQYF.

This clonotype was seen more than once but under ten times. The J gene is TRBJ1-1, the V gene TRBV7-3; D ambiguous. Trimming stripped 5 bases from V and 4 bases from J, with 14 bases between. The CDR3 loop spans 14 amino acids. Germline assignment: CDR1 SGHTA and CDR2 FQGTGA. The CDR3 DNA is TGTGCCAGCAGCATAGGACGGGGAGGCACTGAAGCTTTCTTT. Its protein product is CASSIGRGGTEAFF. Using reference TRBV7-3 and TRBJ1-1 for the parts outside the CDR3, the full variable domain is GAGVSQTPSNKVTEKGKYVELRCDPISGHTALYWYRQSLGQGPEFLIYFQGTGAADDSGLPNDRFFAVRPEGSVSTLKIQRTERGDSAVYLCASSIGRGGTEAFFGQGTRLTVV.

This clonotype was recorded at least ten times. The rearrangement joins TRBV20-1 to TRBJ2-1; 8 nucleotides agree with TRBD2. The CDR3 contains 16 residues. J gave up 12 bases and V 1 base, and 17 bases lay outside the gene matches. Germline loops: CDR1 DFQATT, CDR2 SNEGSKA (reference sequence). The CDR3 here is CSARVGGSGRMELQFF. CDR3 nucleotides: TGCAGTGCTAGAGTTGGTGGCAGCGGGAGAATGGAATTGCAGTTCTTC.

A few counts support this clonotype. The V and J genes are TRBV5-1 and TRBJ2-2, with D perhaps matching TRBD2 (6 bases). From germline, CDR1 is SGHRS and CDR2 YFSETQ. This CDR3 has 15 amino acids. Trimming took off 2 bases at V and 2 bases at J, with 10 bases between the two ends. CDR3 sequence: CASSFQRANTGELFF. The CDR3 nucleotides read TGCGCCAGCAGCTTCCAGCGGGCAAACACCGGGGAGCTGTTTTTT. Full variable domain (outside the CDR3, taken from reference TRBV5-1 and TRBJ2-2): KAGVTQTPRYLIKTRGQQVTLSCSPISGHRSVSWYQQTPGQGLQFLFEYFSETQRNKGNFPGRFSGRQFSNSRSEMNVSTLELGDSALYLCASSFQRANTGELFFGEGSRLTVL.

This clonotype was detected ten times or more. The gene calls are TRBV6-2 or TRBV6-3 and TRBJ1-1, with D hard to call. The V gene's germline CDR1 is MNHEY and CDR2 SVGEGT. CDR3 length: 14 residues. V shed 2 bases and J shed 0 bases, with 7 bases lying between them. The CDR3 sequence is CASSYRIMNTEAFF. The CDR3 DNA follows: TGTGCCAGCAGTTACCGGATTATGAACACTGAAGCTTTCTTT.

The table lists this clonotype with many counts. V gene TRBV19 combines with J gene TRBJ2-2, with 9 bases matching TRBD2. Germline V lookup: CDR1 LNHDA, CDR2 SQIVND (reference sequence). V trimming: 3 bases; J trimming: 0 bases; junction bases outside the gene matches: 11. This CDR3 is 19 amino acids long. CDR3 nucleotides: TGTGCCAGTAGTATCTACCCCGCCGGACTAGCGTCGAACACCGGGGAGCTGTTTTTT. Translated, it gives CASSIYPAGLASNTGELFF.

The chain uses TRBV18 and TRBJ2-7, with a weak D call TRBD1 (6 bases). Germline CDR1 reads KGHSH; CDR2 reads LQKENI. Between the trimmed V and J ends, which lost 1 base and 1 base, there was a span of 11 bases. The CDR3 has 15 amino acids. The CDR3 coding sequence is TGTGCCAGCTCACCACTCTCCAGGGGATCCTACGAGCAGTACTTC. Protein: CASSPLSRGSYEQYF.

CDR3 residues: CASSLGGSGTTDTQYF. The CDR3 DNA sequence: TGTGCCAGCAGCTTAGGGGGTAGCGGGACCACAGATACGCAGTATTTT. The chain joins TRBV7-6 to TRBJ2-3; 8 positions match TRBD2. This CDR3 region has 16 residues. Germline values: CDR1 SGHVS, CDR2 FNYEAQ. The junction had 5 bases not matched to a gene; V was cut back by 1 base and J by 2 bases.

This clonotype was seen ten or more times. Compared with germline, one end of the junction differs, possibly owing to a read error. This sequence joins TRBV7-2 and TRBJ1-3; D not resolved. From germline, CDR1 is SGHTA and CDR2 FQGNSA. This CDR3 is 13 amino acids long. The CDR3 sequence: CASSSPSENTIYF. DNA for the CDR3: TGTGCCAGCAGCTCACCTTCTGAAAACACCATATATTTT. Looking up the rest from reference TRBV7-2 and TRBJ1-3 gives the full variable domain: GAGVSQSPSNKVTEKGKDVELRCDPISGHTALYWYRQSLGQGLEFLIYFQGNSAPDKSGLPSDRFSAERTGGSVSTLTIQRTQQEDSAVYLCASSSPSENTIYFGEGSWLTVV.

This chain connects TRBV27 to TRBJ2-7; 8 positions match TRBD1. V dropped 5 bases and J dropped 2; count of bases not matched to a gene: 11. CDR3 length equals 16 residues. Germline V gene sequence: CDR1 MNHEY, CDR2 SMNVEV (reference sequence). This CDR3 is CASSTQGQGRPYEQYF. The CDR3 bases are TGTGCCAGCAGTACACAAGGACAGGGCAGACCCTACGAGCAGTACTTC.

This clonotype turned up a few times. The chain employs TRBV2 and TRBJ2-1; maybe TRBD1 (5 bases). The CDR3 has 16 amino acids. The germline V and J ends were trimmed by 4 bases and 0 bases, with 13 bases remaining between them. Germline V gene lookup returns CDR1 SNHLY and CDR2 FYNNEI. This CDR3 is CASSALAGYSYNEQFF. CDR3 coding DNA: TGTGCCAGCAGTGCTTTGGCAGGGTACTCCTACAATGAGCAGTTCTTC.

This clonotype has at least ten counts. The J gene is TRBJ1-4, the V gene TRBV5-1; 7 bases match TRBD1. Germline V gives CDR1 SGHRS, CDR2 YFSETQ. The V segment lost 0 bases and the J segment 3 bases; nucleotides outside the gene matches: 2. The CDR3 is made up of 15 amino acids. In DNA, the CDR3 is TGCGCCAGCAGCTTGGAGGGACAGCCTAATGAAAAACTGTTTTTT. As protein: CASSLEGQPNEKLFF.

In DNA, the CDR3 is TGTGCCAGCAGCCCGCACCGACAGGAGCAGTACTTC. Its protein product is CASSPHRQEQYF. The rearrangement joins TRBV5-8 to TRBJ2-7; possibly TRBD1 for D (5 bases). The ends were cut back, 4 bases at V and 7 bases at J, with 12 bases in the middle. The CDR3 runs to 12 residues. Germline CDR1 is SGHTS and CDR2 is YDEGEE.

This clonotype was observed at least ten times. The chain employs TRBV3-1 and TRBJ1-4; 8 bases line up with TRBD1. The J segment lost 8 bases and the V segment lost 6 bases, leaving 14 bases of the junction unmatched. CDR1 LGHDT and CDR2 YNNKEL come from the germline V gene (reference sequence). The CDR3 extends over 16 amino acids. The CDR3 nucleotides read TGTGCCAGCAGTCATCACAGGGGGAAGGGGTCCGAAAAACTGTTTTTT. Protein product: CASSHHRGKGSEKLFF.

The rearrangement uses TRBV7-2 and TRBJ1-1; D ambiguous. The CDR3 covers 13 residues. The V and J ends lost 2 bases and 1 base respectively, with 5 bases between them. Germline-derived CDR1 and CDR2 are SGHTA and FQGNSA. In DNA, the CDR3 is TGTGCCAGCAGCTTAATGAAGAACACTGAAGCTTTCTTT. Translation: CASSLMKNTEAFF.

The chain carries TRBV3-1 and TRBJ2-3; 7 bases line up with TRBD2. Losses at the gene ends were 4 bases for V and 4 bases for J; bases not matched to a gene: 14. CDR3 size: 17 residues. The germline gives CDR1 LGHDT, CDR2 YNNKEL (reference sequence). CDR3: CASSPWDYHQFPDTQYF. The CDR3 DNA sequence: TGTGCCAGCAGCCCGTGGGACTACCATCAATTCCCAGATACGCAGTATTTT.

The chain links TRBV7-2 to TRBJ2-5; D is uncertain. V gave up 5 bases and J gave up 4 bases, with 14 bases separating them. This CDR3 is built from 14 residues. Germline values: CDR1 SGHTA, CDR2 FQGNSA. The DNA for the CDR3 is TGTGCCAGCAGCCTCAGGCGCCCCCCAGAGACCCAGTACTTC. It is translated as CASSLRRPPETQYF. Supplemented by reference TRBV7-2 and TRBJ2-5, the full variable domain reads GAGVSQSPSNKVTEKGKDVELRCDPISGHTALYWYRQSLGQGLEFLIYFQGNSAPDKSGLPSDRFSAERTGGSVSTLTIQRTQQEDSAVYLCASSLRRPPETQYFGPGTRLLVL.